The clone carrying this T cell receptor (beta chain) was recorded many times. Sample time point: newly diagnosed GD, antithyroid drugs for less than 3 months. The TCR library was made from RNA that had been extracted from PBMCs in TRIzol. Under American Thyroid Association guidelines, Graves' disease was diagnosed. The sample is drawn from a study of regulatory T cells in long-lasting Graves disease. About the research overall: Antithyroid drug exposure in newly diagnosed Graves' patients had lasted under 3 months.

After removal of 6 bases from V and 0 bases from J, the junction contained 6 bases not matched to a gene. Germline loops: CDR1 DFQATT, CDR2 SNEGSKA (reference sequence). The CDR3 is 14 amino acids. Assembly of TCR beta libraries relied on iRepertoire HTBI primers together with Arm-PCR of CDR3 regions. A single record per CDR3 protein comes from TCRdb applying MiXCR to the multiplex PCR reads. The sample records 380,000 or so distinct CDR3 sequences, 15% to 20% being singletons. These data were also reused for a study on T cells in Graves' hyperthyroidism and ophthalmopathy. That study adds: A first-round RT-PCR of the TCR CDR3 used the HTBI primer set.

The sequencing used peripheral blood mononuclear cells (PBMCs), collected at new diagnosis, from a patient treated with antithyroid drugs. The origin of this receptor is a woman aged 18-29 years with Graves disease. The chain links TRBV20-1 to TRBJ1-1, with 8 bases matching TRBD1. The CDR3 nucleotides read TGCAGTGCCCCGAGACAGGGGATGAACACTGAAGCTTTCTTT. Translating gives CSAPRQGMNTEAFF.